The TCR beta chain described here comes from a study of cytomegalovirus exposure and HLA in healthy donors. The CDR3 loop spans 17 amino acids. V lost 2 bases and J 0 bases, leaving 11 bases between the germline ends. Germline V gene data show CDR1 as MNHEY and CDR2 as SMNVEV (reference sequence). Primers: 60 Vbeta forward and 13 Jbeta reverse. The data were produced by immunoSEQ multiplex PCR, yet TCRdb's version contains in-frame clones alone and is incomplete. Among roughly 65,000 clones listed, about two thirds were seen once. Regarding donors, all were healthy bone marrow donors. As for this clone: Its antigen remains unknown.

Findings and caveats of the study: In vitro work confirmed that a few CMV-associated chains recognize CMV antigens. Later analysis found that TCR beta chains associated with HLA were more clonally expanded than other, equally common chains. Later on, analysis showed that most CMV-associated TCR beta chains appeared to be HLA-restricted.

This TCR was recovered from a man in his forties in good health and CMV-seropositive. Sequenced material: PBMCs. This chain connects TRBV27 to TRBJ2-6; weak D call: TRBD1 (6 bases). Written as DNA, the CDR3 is TGTGCCAGCAGTTTAGGGACACCCGCCTCTGGGGCCAACGTCCTGACTTTC. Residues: CASSLGTPASGANVLTF. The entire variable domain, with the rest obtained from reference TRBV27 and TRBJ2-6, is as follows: EAQVTQNPRYLITVTGKKLTVTCSQNMNHEYMSWYRQDPGLGLRQIYYSMNVEVTDKGDVPEGYKVSRKEKRNFPLILESPSPNQTSLYFCASSLGTPASGANVLTFGAGSRLTVL.